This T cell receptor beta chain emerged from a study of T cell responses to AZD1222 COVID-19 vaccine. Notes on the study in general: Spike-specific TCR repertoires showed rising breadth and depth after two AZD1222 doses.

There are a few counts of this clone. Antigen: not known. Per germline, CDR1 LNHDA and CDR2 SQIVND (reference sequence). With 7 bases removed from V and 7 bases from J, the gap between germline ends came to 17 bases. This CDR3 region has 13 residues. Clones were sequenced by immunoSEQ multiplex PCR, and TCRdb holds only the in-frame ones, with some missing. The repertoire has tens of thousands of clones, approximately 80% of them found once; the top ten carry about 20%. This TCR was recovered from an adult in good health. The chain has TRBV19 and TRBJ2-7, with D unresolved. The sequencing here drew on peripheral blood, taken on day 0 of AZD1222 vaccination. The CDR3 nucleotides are TGTGCCAGTAAACCCGGCCTACTCGGAGAGCAGTACTTC. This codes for CASKPGLLGEQYF.